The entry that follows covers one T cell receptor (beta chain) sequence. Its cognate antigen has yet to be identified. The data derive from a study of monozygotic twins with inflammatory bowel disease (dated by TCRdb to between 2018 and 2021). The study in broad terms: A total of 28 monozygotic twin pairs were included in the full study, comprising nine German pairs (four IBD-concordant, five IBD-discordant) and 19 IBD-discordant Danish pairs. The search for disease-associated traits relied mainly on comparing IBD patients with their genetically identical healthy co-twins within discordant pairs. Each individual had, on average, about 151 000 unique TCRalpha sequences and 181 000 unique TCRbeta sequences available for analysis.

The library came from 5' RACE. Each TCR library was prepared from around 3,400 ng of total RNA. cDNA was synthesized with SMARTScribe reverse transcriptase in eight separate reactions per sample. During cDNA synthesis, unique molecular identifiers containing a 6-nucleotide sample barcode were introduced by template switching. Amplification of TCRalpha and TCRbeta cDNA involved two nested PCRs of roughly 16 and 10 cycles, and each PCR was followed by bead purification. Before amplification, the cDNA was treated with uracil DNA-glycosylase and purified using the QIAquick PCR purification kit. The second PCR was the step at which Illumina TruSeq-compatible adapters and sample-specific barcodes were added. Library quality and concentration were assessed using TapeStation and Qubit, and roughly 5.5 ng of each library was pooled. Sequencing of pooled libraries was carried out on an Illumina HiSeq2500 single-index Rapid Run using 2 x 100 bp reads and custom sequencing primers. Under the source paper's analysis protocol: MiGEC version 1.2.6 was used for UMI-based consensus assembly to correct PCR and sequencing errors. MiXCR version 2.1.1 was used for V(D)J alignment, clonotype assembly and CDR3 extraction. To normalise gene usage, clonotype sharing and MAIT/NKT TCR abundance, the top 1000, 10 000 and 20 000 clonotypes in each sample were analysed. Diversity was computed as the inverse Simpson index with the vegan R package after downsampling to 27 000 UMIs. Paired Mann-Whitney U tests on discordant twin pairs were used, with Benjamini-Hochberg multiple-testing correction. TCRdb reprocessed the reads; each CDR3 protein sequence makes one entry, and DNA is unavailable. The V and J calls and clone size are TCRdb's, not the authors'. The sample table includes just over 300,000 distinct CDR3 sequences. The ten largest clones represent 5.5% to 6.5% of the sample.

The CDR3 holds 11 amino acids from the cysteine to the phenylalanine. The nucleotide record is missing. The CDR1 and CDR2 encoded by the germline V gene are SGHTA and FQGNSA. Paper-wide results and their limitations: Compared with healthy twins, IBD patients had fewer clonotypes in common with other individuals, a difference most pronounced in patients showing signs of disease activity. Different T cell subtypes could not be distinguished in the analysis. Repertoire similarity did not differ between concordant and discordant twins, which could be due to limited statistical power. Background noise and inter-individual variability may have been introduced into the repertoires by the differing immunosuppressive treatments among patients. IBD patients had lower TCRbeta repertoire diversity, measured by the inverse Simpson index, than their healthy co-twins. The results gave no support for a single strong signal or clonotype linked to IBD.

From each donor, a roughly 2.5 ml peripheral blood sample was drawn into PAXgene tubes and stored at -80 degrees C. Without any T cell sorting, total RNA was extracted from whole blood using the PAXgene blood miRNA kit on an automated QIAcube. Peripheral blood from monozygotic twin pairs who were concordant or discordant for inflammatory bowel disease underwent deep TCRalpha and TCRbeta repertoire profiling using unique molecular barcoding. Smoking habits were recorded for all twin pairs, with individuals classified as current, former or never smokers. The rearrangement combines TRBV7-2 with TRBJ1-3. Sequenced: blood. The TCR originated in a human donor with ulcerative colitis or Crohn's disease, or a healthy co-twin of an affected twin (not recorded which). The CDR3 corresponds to CASSFRNTIYF.